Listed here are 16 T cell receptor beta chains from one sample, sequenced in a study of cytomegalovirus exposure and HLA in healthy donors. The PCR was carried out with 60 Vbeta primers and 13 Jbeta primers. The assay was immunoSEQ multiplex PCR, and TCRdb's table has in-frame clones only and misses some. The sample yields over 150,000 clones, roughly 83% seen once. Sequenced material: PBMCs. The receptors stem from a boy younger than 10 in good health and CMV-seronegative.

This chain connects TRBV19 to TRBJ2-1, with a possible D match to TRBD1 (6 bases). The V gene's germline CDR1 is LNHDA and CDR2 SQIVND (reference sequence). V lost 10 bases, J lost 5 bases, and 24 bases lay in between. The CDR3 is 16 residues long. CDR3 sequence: CATSLRTAVNNNEQFF. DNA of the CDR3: TGTGCCACCTCCCTCCGGACAGCTGTCAACAACAATGAGCAGTTCTTC.

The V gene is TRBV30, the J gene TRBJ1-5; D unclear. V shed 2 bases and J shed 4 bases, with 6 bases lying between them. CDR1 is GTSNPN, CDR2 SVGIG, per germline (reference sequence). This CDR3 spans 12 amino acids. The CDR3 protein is CAWSPRNQPQHF. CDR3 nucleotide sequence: TGTGCCTGGAGTCCTCGGAATCAGCCCCAGCATTTT.

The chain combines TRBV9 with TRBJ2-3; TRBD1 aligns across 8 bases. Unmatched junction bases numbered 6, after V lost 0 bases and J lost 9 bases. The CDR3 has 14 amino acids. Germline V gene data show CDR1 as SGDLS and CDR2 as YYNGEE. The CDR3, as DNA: TGTGCCAGCAGCGTAGGAACAGGGGGAAGGACGCAGTATTTT. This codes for CASSVGTGGRTQYF. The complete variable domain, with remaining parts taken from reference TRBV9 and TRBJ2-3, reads DSGVTQTPKHLITATGQRVTLRCSPRSGDLSVYWYQQSLDQGLQFLIQYYNGEERAKGNILERFSAQQFPDLHSELNLSSLELGDSALYFCASSVGTGGRTQYFGPGTRLTVL.

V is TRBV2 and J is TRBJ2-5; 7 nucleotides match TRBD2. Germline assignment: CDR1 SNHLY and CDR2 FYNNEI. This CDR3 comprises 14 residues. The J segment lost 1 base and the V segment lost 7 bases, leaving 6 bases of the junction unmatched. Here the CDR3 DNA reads TGTGCCAGCATGGGATCTAGCGGCCAAGAGACCCAGTACTTC. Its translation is CASMGSSGQETQYF. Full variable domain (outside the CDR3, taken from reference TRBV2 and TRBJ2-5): EPEVTQTPSHQVTQMGQEVILRCVPISNHLYFYWYRQILGQKVEFLVSFYNNEISEKSEIFDDQFSVERPDGSNFTLKIRSTKLEDSAMYFCASMGSSGQETQYFGPGTRLLVL.

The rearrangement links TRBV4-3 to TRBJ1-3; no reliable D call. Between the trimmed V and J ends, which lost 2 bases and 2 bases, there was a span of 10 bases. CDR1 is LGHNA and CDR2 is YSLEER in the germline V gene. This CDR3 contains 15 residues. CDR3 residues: CASSQREGPGNTIYF. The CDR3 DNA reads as TGCGCCAGCAGCCAAAGGGAGGGTCCTGGAAACACCATATATTTT.

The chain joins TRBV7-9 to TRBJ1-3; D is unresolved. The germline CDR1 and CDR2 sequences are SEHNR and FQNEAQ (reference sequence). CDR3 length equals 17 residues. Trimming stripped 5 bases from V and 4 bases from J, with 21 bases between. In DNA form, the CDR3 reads TGTGCCAGCAGCCCCTACGAAGGGAGTCTAGCAGGAAACACCATATATTTT. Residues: CASSPYEGSLAGNTIYF.

CDR3 sequence: CAWSNPPSEQYF. In nucleotides, the CDR3 is TGTGCCTGGAGTAACCCCCCCAGCGAGCAGTACTTC. The chain joins TRBV30 to TRBJ2-7; D is unresolved. Per germline, CDR1 GTSNPN and CDR2 SVGIG (reference sequence). The CDR3 totals 12 residues. V lost 2 bases to trimming and J lost 6 bases, with 11 bases between them.

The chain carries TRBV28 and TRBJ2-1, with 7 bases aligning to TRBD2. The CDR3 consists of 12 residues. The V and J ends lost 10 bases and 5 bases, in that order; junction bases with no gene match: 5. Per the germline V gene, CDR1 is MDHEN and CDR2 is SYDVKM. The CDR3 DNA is TGTGCCACTATGGCGGGAGACAATGAGCAGTTCTTC. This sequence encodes CATMAGDNEQFF.

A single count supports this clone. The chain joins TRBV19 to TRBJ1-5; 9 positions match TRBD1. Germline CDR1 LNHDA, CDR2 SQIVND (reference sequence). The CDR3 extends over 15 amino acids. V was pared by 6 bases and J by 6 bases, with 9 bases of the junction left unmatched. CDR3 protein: CASSSTGGKSQPQHF. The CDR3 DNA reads TGTGCCAGTAGCTCGACAGGGGGAAAAAGTCAGCCCCAGCATTTT.

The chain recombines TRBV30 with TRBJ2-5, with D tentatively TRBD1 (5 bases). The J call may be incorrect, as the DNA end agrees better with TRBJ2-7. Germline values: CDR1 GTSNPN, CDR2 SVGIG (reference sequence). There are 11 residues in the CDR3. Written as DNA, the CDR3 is TGTGCCTGGGTCCAGGGCTACGAGCAGTACTTC. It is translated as CAWVQGYEQYF.

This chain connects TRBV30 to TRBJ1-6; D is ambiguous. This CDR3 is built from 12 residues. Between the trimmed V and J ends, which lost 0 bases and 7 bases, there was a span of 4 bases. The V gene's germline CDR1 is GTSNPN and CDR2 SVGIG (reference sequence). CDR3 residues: CAWSVQNSPLHF. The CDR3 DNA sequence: TGTGCCTGGAGTGTACAGAATTCACCCCTCCACTTT. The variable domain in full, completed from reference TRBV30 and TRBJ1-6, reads SQTIHQWPATLVQPVGSPLSLECTVEGTSNPNLYWYRQAAGRGLQLLFYSVGIGQISSEVPQNLSASRPQDRQFILSSKKLLLSDSGFYLCAWSVQNSPLHFGNGTRLTVT.

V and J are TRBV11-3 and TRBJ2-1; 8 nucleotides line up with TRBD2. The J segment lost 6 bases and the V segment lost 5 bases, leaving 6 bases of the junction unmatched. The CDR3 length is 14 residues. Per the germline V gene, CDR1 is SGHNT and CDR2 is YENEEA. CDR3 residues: CASSATGRVNEQFF. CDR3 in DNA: TGTGCCAGCAGCGCCACCGGGAGGGTCAATGAGCAGTTCTTC.

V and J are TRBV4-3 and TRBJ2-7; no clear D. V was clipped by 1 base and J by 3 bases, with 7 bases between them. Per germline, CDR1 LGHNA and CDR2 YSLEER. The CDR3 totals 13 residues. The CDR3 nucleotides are TGCGCCAGCAGCCAAGCTATGAACTACGAGCAGTACTTC. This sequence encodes CASSQAMNYEQYF.

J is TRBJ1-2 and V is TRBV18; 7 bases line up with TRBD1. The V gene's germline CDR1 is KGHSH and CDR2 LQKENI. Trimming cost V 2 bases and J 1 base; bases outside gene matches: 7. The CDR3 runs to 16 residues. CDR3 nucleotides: TGTGCCAGCTCACCAAGCTGGGACAGCATTAACTATGGCTACACCTTC. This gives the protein CASSPSWDSINYGYTF.

CDR3: CASSQEPLANYGYTF. In DNA form, the CDR3 reads TGCGCCAGCAGCCAGGAGCCGTTAGCTAACTATGGCTACACCTTC. The chain employs TRBV4-3 and TRBJ1-2; no firm D call. Germline V gene lookup returns CDR1 LGHNA and CDR2 YSLEER. Trimming left V 3 bases short and J 0 bases short, with 11 bases between. CDR3 length equals 15 residues.

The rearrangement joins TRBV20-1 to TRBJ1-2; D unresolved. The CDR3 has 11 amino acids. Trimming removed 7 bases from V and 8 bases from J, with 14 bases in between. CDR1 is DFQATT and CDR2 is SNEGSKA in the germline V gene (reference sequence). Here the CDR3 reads CSGVVIRGYTF. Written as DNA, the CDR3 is TGCAGTGGGGTCGTAATCAGGGGCTACACCTTC.